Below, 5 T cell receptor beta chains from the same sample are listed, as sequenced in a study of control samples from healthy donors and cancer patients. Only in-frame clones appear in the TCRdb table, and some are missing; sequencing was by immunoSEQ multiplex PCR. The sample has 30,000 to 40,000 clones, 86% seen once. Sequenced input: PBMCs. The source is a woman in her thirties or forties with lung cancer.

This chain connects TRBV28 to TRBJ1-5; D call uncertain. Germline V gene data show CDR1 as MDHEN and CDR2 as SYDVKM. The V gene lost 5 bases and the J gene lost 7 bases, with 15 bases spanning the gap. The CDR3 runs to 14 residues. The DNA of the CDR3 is TGTGCCAGCAGTCCGACGGACCCTGACCAGCCCCAGCATTTT. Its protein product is CASSPTDPDQPQHF.

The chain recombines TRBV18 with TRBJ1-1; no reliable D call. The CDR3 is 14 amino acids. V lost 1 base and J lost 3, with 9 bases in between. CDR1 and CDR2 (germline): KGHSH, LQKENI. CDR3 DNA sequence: TGTGCCAGCTCACCACAGTGGGGAGACACTGAAGCTTTCTTT. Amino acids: CASSPQWGDTEAFF. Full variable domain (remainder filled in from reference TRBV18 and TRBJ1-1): NAGVMQNPRHLVRRRGQEARLRCSPMKGHSHVYWYRQLPEEGLKFMVYLQKENIIDESGMPKERFSAEFPKEGPSILRIQQVVRGDSAAYFCASSPQWGDTEAFFGQGTRLTVV.

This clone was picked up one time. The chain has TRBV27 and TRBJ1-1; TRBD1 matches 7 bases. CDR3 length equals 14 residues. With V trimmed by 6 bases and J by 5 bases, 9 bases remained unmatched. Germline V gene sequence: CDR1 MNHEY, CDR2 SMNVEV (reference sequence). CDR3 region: CASSYRGGGTEAFF. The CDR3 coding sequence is TGTGCCAGCAGCTACAGGGGCGGGGGGACTGAAGCTTTCTTT.

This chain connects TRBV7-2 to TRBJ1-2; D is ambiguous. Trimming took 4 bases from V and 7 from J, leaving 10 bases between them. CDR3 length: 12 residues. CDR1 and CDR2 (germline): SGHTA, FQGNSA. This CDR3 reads CASSWGGSGYTF. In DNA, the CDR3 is TGTGCCAGCAGCTGGGGAGGTAGTGGCTACACCTTC.

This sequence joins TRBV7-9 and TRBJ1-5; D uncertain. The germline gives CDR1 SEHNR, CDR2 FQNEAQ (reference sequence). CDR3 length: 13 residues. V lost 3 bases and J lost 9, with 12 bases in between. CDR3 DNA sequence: TGTGCCAGCAGCTTGGAGGGTGGACGGCCCCAGCATTTT. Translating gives CASSLEGGRPQHF.